The T cell receptor (beta chain) under discussion was sequenced for a study of Graves' ophthalmopathy and Graves' hyperthyroidism. Germline CDR1 SGHDT, CDR2 YYEEEE. The CDR3 covers 14 residues. V lost 1 base, J lost 6 bases, and 13 bases lay in between. In this sample, this clonotype turned up many times. RNA transcripts were the template, and TCR beta CDR3 regions were amplified from them. Investigators did first-round RT-PCR with HTBI primers, then second-round multiplex PCR. TCRdb called the multiplex PCR reads again in MiXCR, with one record for every CDR3 protein. The sample has hundreds of thousands of distinct CDR3 sequences; 22% are singletons.

V is TRBV5-6 and J is TRBJ1-1; D remains ambiguous. The source is a woman under 30 with stable Graves' hyperthyroidism. Some clones in this sample may be carry-over from other donors' samples. Sequencing input: peripheral blood. CDR3 loop: CASSLSDRAPEAFF. Written as DNA, the CDR3 is TGTGCCAGCAGCTTGTCAGATAGGGCCCCTGAAGCTTTCTTT.